A single T cell receptor beta chain is shown here with its context. As yet, its antigen is unknown. CDR3 size: 15 residues. The germline V gene encodes CDR1 SGHRS and CDR2 YFSETQ. The V gene lost 1 base and the J gene lost 5 bases, with 12 bases spanning the gap. The data originate from a study of T cell repertoires in ileal Crohn's disease. In the study overall: Surgery for a complication: stricturing in 61%, penetrating in approximately 40%. Study-wide results and caveats: Active smokers at surgery had more clonal expansions than non-smokers. Every patient over 26.8% clonality showed endoscopic recurrence.

Per sample, 400 to 550 nanograms of biopsy DNA were TCRB immunosequenced. TCRdb's table, derived via immunoSEQ multiplex PCR, lists solely in-frame clones and lacks some. The table shows 12,000 to 15,000 clones, with around four fifths occurring only once. The sequence came from an adult with Crohn's disease. The chain recombines TRBV5-1 with TRBJ1-4, with a weak D call TRBD1 (6 bases). The sample taken for sequencing was ileal tissue. This CDR3 reads CASSLNADRNEKLFF. CDR3 in DNA: TGCGCCAGCAGCTTGAACGCCGACAGGAATGAAAAACTGTTTTTT.